A selection of T cell receptor beta chains follows, all from one sample in a study of shared clonotypes between healthy human individuals. Some clones are missing from TCRdb's copy, which holds only in-frame ones; the method was immunoSEQ multiplex PCR. The table has about 1.5 million clones, 96% seen once. The sample taken for sequencing was naive CD4+ T cells sorted from blood. The receptors were sampled from a man in his thirties or forties in good health. CDR3s include the opening cysteine and the closing phenylalanine or tryptophan. A D gene is named only where the DNA matches it firmly. A row's size may be missing; if present it is once, few, many or a size class.

j_gene | v_gene | abundance | d_gene | CDR3nt | CDR3aa
TRBJ1-1 | TRBV6-6 | NA | NA | TGTGCCAGCAGTTACTCGACGGGGGCAGGGGCTGAAGCTTTCTTT | CASSYSTGAGAEAFF
TRBJ1-1 | TRBV2 | NA | NA | TGTGCCAGCATAGGTGTGGTGGACACTGAAGCTTTCTTT | CASIGVVDTEAFF
TRBJ2-3 | TRBV29-1 | NA | TRBD2 | TGCAGCGTTGTGACTAGCGGAAGCACAGATACGCAGTATTTT | CSVVTSGSTDTQYF
TRBJ2-1 | TRBV7-3 | NA | NA | TGTGCCAGCAGCTTAAGGGGTGACAATGAGCAGTTCTTC | CASSLRGDNEQFF
TRBJ1-1 | TRBV6-1 | NA | NA | TGTGCCAGCAGTGATGGGGGGGGCAGAGTGAACACTGAAGCTTTCTTT | CASSDGGGRVNTEAFF
TRBJ2-3 | TRBV6-4 | NA | TRBD2 | TGTGCCAGCAGTGACACTAGCGGGAGATTAGATACGCAGTATTTT | CASSDTSGRLDTQYF
TRBJ2-1 | TRBV5-5 | NA | TRBD2 | TGTGCCAGCAGCTATATAGCGGGAGTGAGTGAGCAGTTCTTC | CASSYIAGVSEQFF
TRBJ2-1 | TRBV5-1 | NA | TRBD2 | TGCGCCAGCACCCAAGCGGGATCCTACAATGAGCAGTTCTTC | CASTQAGSYNEQFF
TRBJ2-4 | TRBV30 | NA | NA | TGTGCCTGGAGTGTCGGCGGGGAAAACATTCAGTACTTC | CAWSVGGENIQYF
TRBJ1-2 | TRBV5-6 | NA | NA | TGTGCCAGCAGCTTGGGCCTCCCTTATGGCTACACCTTC | CASSLGLPYGYTF
TRBJ2-7 | TRBV29-1 | NA | NA | TGCAGCGTTCGGACACGTCTGACCTACGAGCAGTACTTC | CSVRTRLTYEQYF
TRBJ2-7 | TRBV1 | NA | NA | TGCACCAGCAGCCAGGCCGGACAGGGAAATAATCAGTACTTC | CTSSQAGQGNNQYF
TRBJ1-1 | TRBV5-5 | NA | NA | TGTGCCAGCAGCTTGGTTCCCCTGGTAATGAACACTGAAGCTTTCTTT | CASSLVPLVMNTEAFF
TRBJ1-5 | TRBV5-1 | NA | NA | TGCGCCAGCAGCATATTTCCAGGGACCGATCAGCCCCAGCATTTT | CASSIFPGTDQPQHF
TRBJ2-7 | TRBV10-3 | NA | NA | TGTGCCACTTCGAGTAGCGGATACTACGAGCAGTACTTC | CATSSSGYYEQYF
TRBJ2-3 | TRBV6-5 | NA | NA | TGTGCCAGTTTAACCCCTGGCACGGATACGCAGTATTTT | CASLTPGTDTQYF
TRBJ2-1 | TRBV6-1 | NA | NA | TGTGCCAGCAAGTTACTGGGGGGTACATACAATGAGCAGTTCTTC | CASKLLGGTYNEQFF
TRBJ2-3 | TRBV7-8 | NA | TRBD2 | TGTGCCAGCAGCTTAATTGGGGCGGGAGGTCCGGATACGCAGTATTTT | CASSLIGAGGPDTQYF
TRBJ2-7 | TRBV7-9 | NA | TRBD1 | TGTGCCAGCAGCTTAGCGCGGCTACTGACAGGGATCGAGCAGTACTTC | CASSLARLLTGIEQYF
TRBJ2-1 | TRBV7-9 | NA | NA | TGTGCCAGCATCAACCGGGACTTCTCCTACAATGAGCAGTTCTTC | CASINRDFSYNEQFF
TRBJ2-3 | TRBV10-3 | NA | NA | TGTGCCATCAGTAATGACGGAACTAGCACAGATACGCAGTATTTT | CAISNDGTSTDTQYF
TRBJ2-5 | TRBV30 | once | NA | TGTGCCTGGAGTACGCACCCTACACGGGGGTGGGAGACCCAGTACTTC | CAWSTHPTRGWETQYF
TRBJ1-3 | TRBV11-2 | NA | NA | TGTGCCAGCAGGGGGAGGACAGCAGGAAACACCATATATTTT | CASRGRTAGNTIYF
TRBJ2-7 | TRBV1 | NA | NA | TGCACCAGCAGCCAAGACTCCAGCGGTAGCGGGAGTTACGAGCAGTACTTC | CTSSQDSSGSGSYEQYF
TRBJ2-3 | TRBV4-2 | once | TRBD2 | TGTGCCAGCAGCCAGGTGGGGGGGAGGGCCGGAGATACGCAGTATTTT | CASSQVGGRAGDTQYF
TRBJ2-1 | TRBV27 | NA | NA | TGTGCCAGCAGTCTACTCAAAGGGCCAACCTCTTACAATGAGCAGTTCTTC | CASSLLKGPTSYNEQFF
TRBJ2-7 | TRBV7-2 | NA | NA | TGTGCCAGCAGCTTAGCGCTCGGGACACCTTCCTACGAGCAGTACTTC | CASSLALGTPSYEQYF
TRBJ2-7 | TRBV5-4 | NA | NA | TGTGCCAGCAGCTTGGGGTCCACAGGAGGGTCCTACGAGCAGTACTTC | CASSLGSTGGSYEQYF
TRBJ1-1 | TRBV5-5 | NA | NA | TGTGCCAGCAGCGTCCGGGACATCGAATTCGCTGAAGCTTTCTTT | CASSVRDIEFAEAFF
TRBJ1-1 | TRBV6-1 | NA | NA | TGTGCCAGCAGCGACTATGCGGGGCTCGACACTGAAGCTTTCTTT | CASSDYAGLDTEAFF
TRBJ2-6 | TRBV10-1 | once | NA | TGCGCCAGCAGTGGGTCTGGGCCTGGGGCCAACGTCCTGACTTTC | CASSGSGPGANVLTF
TRBJ2-5 | TRBV4-3 | NA | TRBD2 | TGCGCCAGCAGCCAAGCGCTTACTAGCGGACAAGAGACCCAGTACTTC | CASSQALTSGQETQYF
TRBJ2-5 | TRBV7-9 | NA | TRBD1 | TGTGCCAGCAGCCAAAAGACAGGGTTGAGAGAGACCCAGTACTTC | CASSQKTGLRETQYF
TRBJ2-3 | TRBV6-4 | NA | NA | TGTGCCAGCAGTGACTCGGAAGATATTCTCACAGATACGCAGTATTTT | CASSDSEDILTDTQYF
TRBJ2-7 | TRBV10-3 | NA | TRBD2 | TGTGCCGCAAACGGACTAGCGGGCTACGAGCAGTACTTC | CAANGLAGYEQYF
TRBJ2-1 | TRBV11-2 | NA | NA | TGTGCCAGCAGCTTCCGCGGACCCAGAAACAATGAGCAGTTCTTC | CASSFRGPRNNEQFF
TRBJ2-7 | TRBV27 | NA | NA | TGTGCCAGCGCCACCGGGGGCGGTGGCGAGCAGTACTTC | CASATGGGGEQYF
TRBJ1-3 | TRBV19 | NA | NA | TGTGCCAGTAGTGTGAACTGGTCGACTGGAAACACCATATATTTT | CASSVNWSTGNTIYF
TRBJ2-1 | TRBV19 | once | NA | TGTGCCAGTAGTCCCCTCCCGGCCAATGAGCAGTTCTTC | CASSPLPANEQFF
TRBJ2-1 | TRBV4-3 | NA | TRBD2 | TGCGCCAGCAGCCAATCACTAGCGGGGAACAATGAGCAGTTCTTC | CASSQSLAGNNEQFF
TRBJ2-2 | TRBV25-1 | NA | NA | TGTGCCAGCCGAGGGGCCGGGGAGCTGTTTTTT | CASRGAGELFF
TRBJ2-4 | TRBV5-3 | once | NA | TGTGCCAGAAGCCCCCTTTTCGGAGTAGTCAAAAACATTCAGTACTTC | CARSPLFGVVKNIQYF
TRBJ2-7 | TRBV29-1 | NA | TRBD2 | TGCAGCGTTGAACGGTTTTCTAGCGGGAGGAACGAGCAGTACTTC | CSVERFSSGRNEQYF
TRBJ1-4 | TRBV2 | NA | TRBD1 | TGTGCCAGCACGGGACAGGGGGTGGAACATCTGTTTTTT | CASTGQGVEHLFF
TRBJ1-5 | TRBV18 | NA | NA | TGTGCCAGCTCACCAGAGGTTCTCGTGATTAGCAATCAGCCCCAGCATTTT | CASSPEVLVISNQPQHF
TRBJ2-2 | TRBV10-3 | NA | NA | TGTGCCATCAGCGGCACCGGGGAGCTGTTTTTT | CAISGTGELFF
TRBJ2-7 | TRBV11-3 | NA | TRBD2 | TGTGCCAGCAGCTTGGGGCTAGCGGGCGAGCAGTACTTC | CASSLGLAGEQYF
TRBJ1-2 | TRBV9 | NA | NA | TGTGCCAGCAGCGCGCTCTATGGCTACACCTTC | CASSALYGYTF
TRBJ1-1 | TRBV30 | NA | NA | TGTGCCTGGGGGTCATTGGGTGAAGCTTTCTTT | CAWGSLGEAFF
TRBJ1-1 | TRBV28 | NA | NA | TGTGCCAGCGAGAACAGTTTTACGGACATGAACACTGAAGCTTTCTTT | CASENSFTDMNTEAFF
TRBJ1-5 | TRBV10-3 | NA | NA | TGTGCCATCAGTGATCATCGGAGGAGCAATCAGCCCCAGCATTTT | CAISDHRRSNQPQHF
TRBJ2-2 | TRBV7-8 | NA | TRBD2 | TGTGCCAGCAGCTTAAACTCTCTACCGAGCGGGAGGAGGACCGGGGAGCTGTTTTTT | CASSLNSLPSGRRTGELFF
TRBJ2-1 | TRBV10-1 | NA | TRBD2 | TGCGCCAGCAGTGGGGGGGGTGAGCAGTTCTTC | CASSGGGEQFF
TRBJ2-1 | TRBV9 | NA | TRBD2 | TGTGCCAGCAGCCCAGGACGCGGGACTACGTACAATGAGCAGTTCTTC | CASSPGRGTTYNEQFF
TRBJ2-7 | TRBV5-1 | NA | TRBD2 | TGCGCCAGCAGCCCGATGGCGGGGGGCCAGAACGAGCAGTACTTC | CASSPMAGGQNEQYF
TRBJ2-2 | TRBV27 | NA | NA | TGTGCCACCTCTGGGAAGCAGAGACTTACGAACACCGGGGAGCTGTTTTTT | CATSGKQRLTNTGELFF
TRBJ2-5 | TRBV7-2 | NA | NA | TGTGCCAGCAGCTTATGGCGGGGTCCCGCGGAGACCCAGTACTTC | CASSLWRGPAETQYF